This T cell receptor beta chain was profiled in a study of T cell repertoires in cytomegalovirus infection. Study context: Shared public TCR beta signatures pointed to both CMV infection and a matching HLA type. Overall study results and limits: The study found HLA-C-restricted CMV-specific TCR beta clonotypes dominating the ex vivo response.

This clonotype was observed a few times. What it binds is not known. Trimming took 5 bases from V and 3 from J, leaving 11 bases between them. The CDR3 runs to 12 residues. Germline V gene data show CDR1 as DFQATT and CDR2 as SNEGSKA (reference sequence). TCRdb re-called the reads through MiXCR, storing one row per CDR3 protein. The profile covers fewer than 400,000 distinct CDR3 sequences, with about a sixth appearing a single time and around 10% taken by the ten largest. The specimen was PBMCs. The chain links TRBV20-1 to TRBJ2-7; D is unresolved. The source of this sequence is a human donor in good health (CMV status not recorded). Some clones in this sample may be carry-over from other donors' samples. In DNA, the CDR3 is TGCAGTGCTCGGGTCCTGTACTACGAGCAGTACTTC. This encodes CSARVLYYEQYF.